This entry concerns a single T cell receptor beta chain. This sample stems from a study of blood T cell repertoires in COVID-19. Here immunoSEQ multiplex PCR was the method, and the copy in TCRdb shows in-frame clones only, minus some. The sample comprises around 180,000 clones, just under 80% of which are singletons, and around 6.3% rests with the top ten. V lost 3 bases and J 5 bases, leaving 11 bases between the germline ends. Germline V gene sequence: CDR1 SGDLS, CDR2 YYNGEE. The CDR3 extends over 13 amino acids. The source material was peripheral blood. The chain has TRBV9 and TRBJ1-1; D perhaps matches TRBD1 (5 bases). This TCR derives from a man aged 70 or older with active or convalescent COVID-19. CDR3 DNA: TGTGCCAGCAGCGCACAGGTGGGAACTGAAGCTTTCTTT. Protein sequence: CASSAQVGTEAFF.